The entry below describes one TCR beta chain. Its antigen remains unknown. One junction end disagrees with the germline gene, perhaps due to a read error. The CDR3 runs 16 residues. Germline loops: CDR1 SEHNR, CDR2 FQNEAQ (reference sequence). The data belong to a study of cytomegalovirus exposure and HLA in healthy donors. About the study: Within an early data release were tens of millions of unique TCRs drawn from HLA-typed donors.

Amplification used 60 Vbeta primers and 13 Jbeta primers. The repertoire was sequenced with immunoSEQ multiplex PCR; TCRdb's copy has only in-frame clones and lacks some. The data hold about 140,000 clones, with about two thirds observed a single time. Study conclusions and caveats: In a later analysis, TCR beta V- and J-gene trimming was associated with a missense DCLRE1C variant. Presence/absence analyses treated sequencing depth as roughly uniform across donors.

The chain combines TRBV7-9 with TRBJ1-2; no reliable D call. The TCR sequence derives from a man aged 50-59 years in good health and CMV-seropositive. Source material: PBMCs. DNA for the CDR3: TGTGCCAGCAGCTCCCCCGAGGGTGGAAAGTACTATGCCTACACCTTC. Encoded protein: CASSSPEGGKYYAYTF.